This TCR beta chain was recovered during a study of shared clonotypes between healthy human individuals. Study results and caveats: A small donor pool kept down the genetic and exposure-history diversity that was represented.

The investigators split CD4+ cells into a CD45RA+ naive subset and a CD45RA-negative memory subset. Concerning this clone: Its antigen remains unidentified.

The repertoire was sequenced with immunoSEQ multiplex PCR; TCRdb's copy has only in-frame clones and lacks some. The data contain millions of clones, approximately 95% of them singletons. Per germline, CDR1 SGHRS and CDR2 YFSETQ. The CDR3 has 16 amino acids. Trimming stripped 4 bases from V and 8 bases from J, with 24 bases between. The sequenced material came from naive CD4+ T cells from PBMCs. This sample's subset: CD45RA+ positively selected. This receptor was obtained from a man aged 18 to 29 in good health. Some clones in this sample may be carry-over from other donors' samples. This rearrangement joins TRBV5-1 to TRBJ1-2; a weak D match, TRBD1 (6 bases). CDR3 sequence (DNA): TGCGCCAGCAGCACCGGACAGACGAGCGATTATTGGGGCTACACCTTC. Encoded protein: CASSTGQTSDYWGYTF.